This T cell receptor beta chain was recovered during a study of cytomegalovirus exposure and HLA in healthy donors. Across the study: Falling in the Caucasian-associated ancestry cluster were about four fifths of 398 genotyped donors. General study points: Excluded were some V segments that proved indistinguishable, including TRBV6-2 and TRBV6-3.

Primers for the PCR totalled 60 Vbeta and 13 Jbeta. Produced via immunoSEQ multiplex PCR; TCRdb's table is partial and in-frame only. The profile shows 150,000 to 200,000 clones, 70% to 90% of them singletons. The V gene's germline CDR1 is MNHNY and CDR2 SVGAGI (reference sequence). J lost 6 bases, V lost 6 bases, and 2 bases had no gene match. The CDR3 length is 12 residues. A word on this clone: What it binds is not known. This CDR3 is also generated by other DNA sequences in the sample.

The clonotype was recovered from a woman younger than 45 in good health and CMV-seronegative. The sample taken for sequencing was PBMCs. The genes are TRBV6-6 and TRBJ1-5; 7 nucleotides line up with TRBD1. The CDR3 DNA reads as TGTGCCAGCAGGACAGGGCTTCAGCCCCAGCATTTT. Translated, it gives CASRTGLQPQHF.